The source of this TCR beta chain is a study of CD8 T cells in ankylosing spondylitis. TCRdb called the 5' RACE reads again in MiXCR, with one record for every CDR3 protein. The table includes a few hundred thousand distinct CDR3 sequences, about a sixth detected once. This receptor was taken from a male donor with ankylosing spondylitis or in good health (not recorded which). Material for sequencing was blood, either unsorted or a sorted T cell fraction (not recorded which).

The CDR3 loop reads CASSLAVSYNEQFF. The CDR3 nucleotides are TGTGCCAGCAGTTTGGCAGTATCCTACAATGAGCAGTTCTTC. The J gene is TRBJ2-1, the V gene TRBV12-3 or TRBV12-4, with unresolved D. The CDR3 sequence is 14 residues long. Trimming removed 3 bases at V and 1 base at J, with 7 bases between.